This TCR beta chain was sequenced for a study of T cell changes during pregnancy in multiple sclerosis (dated by TCRdb to the late 2010s). Concerning the study at large: In women with multiple sclerosis, the researchers looked at how the T cell repertoire shifted as pregnancy progressed.

Library creation used the immunoSEQ multiplex PCR assay. TCRdb limited this immuneACCESS table to in-frame rearrangements with V and J called. A share of clones is missing; checked studies link under half to unresolved V genes, and the rest is unexplained. The sample has 40,000 to 55,000 clones on record, 85% to 95% of them singletons. The leading ten clones occupy 0.45% to 0.6% of the sample. On this clone itself: Its antigen is not yet known. Qualities for individual bases were not recorded, and no much larger clone is one base off.

The CDR3, from cysteine to phenylalanine, totals 15 residues. Only the CDR3 DNA stays, 45 bases, in frame from base 1. The germline V gene supplies CDR1 SGHTA and CDR2 FQGNSA. V loses 0 bases at its end and J loses 10 bases; junction bases beyond the gene matches: 6. The receptor was isolated from a female donor with multiple sclerosis, enrolled in a pregnancy study. The receptor chain draws on TRBV7-2 and TRBJ2-3, and 11 junction bases match TRBD2. The specimen comprised CD4+ T cells from peripheral blood mononuclear cells, sampled in the third trimester of pregnancy. For the CDR3, the sequence is CASSLAIAGGQAQYF. The DNA reads as follows: TGTGCCAGCAGCTTAGCCATAGCGGGAGGGCAGGCGCAGTATTTT.